A selection of T cell receptor beta chains follows, all from one sample in a study of brain T cells in children with intractable seizures. Produced via immunoSEQ multiplex PCR; TCRdb's table is partial and in-frame only. Of about 340,000 clones listed, 85% to 95% were seen once; the top ten hold roughly 5.8%. The sequenced sample was peripheral blood, obtained 5 to 6 months after surgery. The receptors come from a boy in the first two years of life with tuberous sclerosis and intractable seizures. CDR3s include the opening cysteine and the closing phenylalanine or tryptophan. The D gene is left open where the match is weak. Clone size, where shown, is once, few, many, or a class for clones that have expanded.

DNA: TGTGCCAGCTCACCCTCACCCCGACAGGTGACTCAGCCCCAGCATTTT
CDR3: CASSPSPRQVTQPQHF
D: NA
V: TRBV18
J: TRBJ1-5
size: NA

DNA: TGTGCCAGCAGCTTGAGAGGGTCGTATGGAGGGGCCAACGTCCTGACTTTC
CDR3: CASSLRGSYGGANVLTF
D: NA
V: TRBV5-4
J: TRBJ2-6
size: few

DNA: TGCGCCAGCAGCCTCCGGACAGGAGAAGAGACCCAGTACTTC
CDR3: CASSLRTGEETQYF
D: TRBD1
V: TRBV5-1
J: TRBJ2-5
size: NA

DNA: TGTGCCAGCAGCTTACAGGGGGGCTGGGACGAGCAGTACTTC
CDR3: CASSLQGGWDEQYF
D: NA
V: TRBV7-3
J: TRBJ2-7
size: NA

DNA: TGTGCCAGCAGTCGGACAGGGGTTTACGAGCAGTACTTC
CDR3: CASSRTGVYEQYF
D: TRBD1
V: TRBV25-1
J: TRBJ2-7
size: NA

DNA: TGTGCCAGAAGCGGACAAGAAGGACAGGGGCGATACAATGAGCAGTTCTTC
CDR3: CARSGQEGQGRYNEQFF
D: TRBD1
V: TRBV5-3
J: TRBJ2-1
size: NA

DNA: TGTGCCATCAGTGAGTCGGTAATCGGACAGGGGGTTGAAGCTTTCTTT
CDR3: CAISESVIGQGVEAFF
D: TRBD1
V: TRBV10-3
J: TRBJ1-1
size: NA

DNA: TGTGCCAGCAGTGATAAGGGCCCGGGCACTGAAGCTTTCTTT
CDR3: CASSDKGPGTEAFF
D: NA
V: TRBV6-1
J: TRBJ1-1
size: NA

DNA: TGCGCCAGCAGCCAGGGGCCAGCTAACTATGGCTACACCTTC
CDR3: CASSQGPANYGYTF
D: NA
V: TRBV4-1
J: TRBJ1-2
size: NA

DNA: TGTGCCAGCAGCCTAGCGAGCTACGAGCAGTACTTC
CDR3: CASSLASYEQYF
D: NA
V: TRBV5-6
J: TRBJ2-7
size: NA

DNA: TGTGCCTGGAGCCCCTATCTCTACGAGCAGTACTTC
CDR3: CAWSPYLYEQYF
D: NA
V: TRBV30
J: TRBJ2-7
size: NA

DNA: TGTGCCAGCAGTGACTGGCTGAGCTCCTATAATTCACCCCTCCACTTT
CDR3: CASSDWLSSYNSPLHF
D: NA
V: TRBV6-1
J: TRBJ1-6
size: NA

DNA: TGTGCCAGCAGCTCCAGGGTCTCGGCTAGCGGCGACAATGAGCAGTTCTTC
CDR3: CASSSRVSASGDNEQFF
D: TRBD2
V: TRBV7-3
J: TRBJ2-1
size: NA

DNA: TGTGCCAGCAGCTTAGACGGGCAGAGCAATCAGCCCCAGCATTTT
CDR3: CASSLDGQSNQPQHF
D: NA
V: TRBV11-2
J: TRBJ1-5
size: NA

DNA: TGTGCCACCAGTGACCCACTCCGGGGCACTGAAGCTTTCTTT
CDR3: CATSDPLRGTEAFF
D: NA
V: TRBV24-1
J: TRBJ1-1
size: NA

DNA: TGTGCCAGCAGCTTCTTCAATGAGCAGTTCTTC
CDR3: CASSFFNEQFF
D: NA
V: TRBV14
J: TRBJ2-1
size: NA

DNA: TGCGCCAGCAGCTCAAGGACGGACCCAGAGACCCAGTACTTC
CDR3: CASSSRTDPETQYF
D: NA
V: TRBV5-1
J: TRBJ2-5
size: NA

DNA: TGTGCCAGCAGTGTTGGGGGCAAGAACAGGGGAATCTACAATGAGCAGTTCTTC
CDR3: CASSVGGKNRGIYNEQFF
D: TRBD1
V: TRBV2
J: TRBJ2-1
size: once

DNA: TGTGCCATCACTGGGACAGGGGGGACCACCGGGGAGCTGTTTTTT
CDR3: CAITGTGGTTGELFF
D: TRBD1
V: TRBV10-3
J: TRBJ2-2
size: NA

DNA: TGTGCCAGCAGTGTGAGGTCGGGGACAGAAGCTTTCTTT
CDR3: CASSVRSGTEAFF
D: NA
V: TRBV6-4
J: TRBJ1-1
size: NA

DNA: TGTGCCAGCAGCTCCCCCTGGGGGGACAGGGAGACCCAGTACTTC
CDR3: CASSSPWGDRETQYF
D: TRBD1
V: TRBV7-9
J: TRBJ2-5
size: NA

DNA: TGTGCCAGCAGCTTAGCGAGACTAGCGGGAGGGCCGAACACCGGGGAGCTGTTTTTT
CDR3: CASSLARLAGGPNTGELFF
D: TRBD2
V: TRBV7-6
J: TRBJ2-2
size: NA

DNA: TGTGCCATCAGTGCTCCGGGACAGCCCTACGAGCAGTACTTC
CDR3: CAISAPGQPYEQYF
D: TRBD1
V: TRBV10-3
J: TRBJ2-7
size: NA

DNA: TGTGCCAGCAGCTTAACTAGCCTCGACGAGCAGTACTTC
CDR3: CASSLTSLDEQYF
D: NA
V: TRBV11-3
J: TRBJ2-7
size: many

DNA: TGTGCCACCAGTGATTTAGCAGGGAGCTCCTACAATGAGCAGTTCTTC
CDR3: CATSDLAGSSYNEQFF
D: NA
V: TRBV24-1
J: TRBJ2-1
size: NA

DNA: TGTGCCAGCAGTTACCAAGGGATGACGGGTCGACTGTTTTTT
CDR3: CASSYQGMTGRLFF
D: NA
V: TRBV6-5
J: TRBJ1-4
size: NA

DNA: TGTGCCAGCAGCTTATTGGGGGGAAGAACTGAAGCTTTCTTT
CDR3: CASSLLGGRTEAFF
D: NA
V: TRBV13
J: TRBJ1-1
size: NA

DNA: TGTGCCAGCAGCCCCCGCTGGGGACAGGGCTTCAATGGCTACACCTTC
CDR3: CASSPRWGQGFNGYTF
D: TRBD1
V: TRBV11-3
J: TRBJ1-2
size: once

DNA: TGTGCCAGCAGCTTAGGCCTTGCGGAAGCTTTCTTT
CDR3: CASSLGLAEAFF
D: NA
V: TRBV7-9
J: TRBJ1-1
size: NA

DNA: TGTGCCAGCAGCTTACGTGGCGGGAGGGCCGGGGATACGCAGTATTTT
CDR3: CASSLRGGRAGDTQYF
D: TRBD2
V: TRBV11-2
J: TRBJ2-3
size: NA

DNA: TGTGCCAGTAGTATAGGGGGGGTGGTGGGCAATCAGCCCCAGCATTTT
CDR3: CASSIGGVVGNQPQHF
D: NA
V: TRBV19
J: TRBJ1-5
size: NA

DNA: TGCAGTGCGGGTAGGGATGGCTACACCTTC
CDR3: CSAGRDGYTF
D: NA
V: TRBV20-1
J: TRBJ1-2
size: NA

DNA: TGTGCCAGCAGCTTGACCCCCCGGACAGGGGCCTACGAGCAGTACTTC
CDR3: CASSLTPRTGAYEQYF
D: TRBD1
V: TRBV5-5
J: TRBJ2-7
size: NA

DNA: TGCGCCAGCAGCTTAACAGGGGGCTCCTATAATTCACCCCTCCACTTT
CDR3: CASSLTGGSYNSPLHF
D: TRBD1
V: TRBV5-1
J: TRBJ1-6
size: once

DNA: TGTGCCAGCAGTTTAGCACAGGGGGCCAACACCGGGGAGCTGTTTTTT
CDR3: CASSLAQGANTGELFF
D: TRBD1
V: TRBV28
J: TRBJ2-2
size: NA

DNA: TGTGCCAGCAGTTTGTTCCCGGTGGGACTAGAAACTACCTACAATGAGCAGTTCTTC
CDR3: CASSLFPVGLETTYNEQFF
D: TRBD2
V: TRBV27
J: TRBJ2-1
size: NA

DNA: TGTGCCAGCAGCTCGAACACCGGGGAGCTGTTTTTT
CDR3: CASSSNTGELFF
D: NA
V: TRBV5-6
J: TRBJ2-2
size: NA

DNA: TGTGCCTGGAGGGGGACAGTAACTGAAGCTTTCTTT
CDR3: CAWRGTVTEAFF
D: TRBD1
V: TRBV30
J: TRBJ1-1
size: NA

DNA: TGTGCCAGTAGTATACTCGGGCGAGGCTACACCTTC
CDR3: CASSILGRGYTF
D: NA
V: TRBV19
J: TRBJ1-2
size: NA

DNA: TGCGCCAGCAGCTTGGGGACCTCCGGAGATACGCAGTATTTT
CDR3: CASSLGTSGDTQYF
D: NA
V: TRBV5-1
J: TRBJ2-3
size: NA

DNA: TGTGCCAGCAGCTTAATTGGGGGTTCGGCAACTAATGAAAAACTGTTTTTT
CDR3: CASSLIGGSATNEKLFF
D: NA
V: TRBV7-2
J: TRBJ1-4
size: NA

DNA: TGTGCCAGCAGCCTCCGGCTAGCGGGAGGGGACGAGCAGTACTTC
CDR3: CASSLRLAGGDEQYF
D: TRBD2
V: TRBV4-2
J: TRBJ2-7
size: NA

DNA: TGCGCCAGCAGTGACCCCGGACTAGCGGGGCGAGATACGCAGTATTTT
CDR3: CASSDPGLAGRDTQYF
D: TRBD2
V: TRBV10-1
J: TRBJ2-3
size: NA

DNA: TGTGCCAGTAGTATGGGGTGGGGGAATGAGGAAGCTTTCTTT
CDR3: CASSMGWGNEEAFF
D: NA
V: TRBV19
J: TRBJ1-1
size: NA

DNA: TGTGCCAGCAGCCTTGGACAGGGGGCGACTCCCCAGCATTTT
CDR3: CASSLGQGATPQHF
D: TRBD1
V: TRBV3-1/TRBV3-2
J: TRBJ1-5
size: NA

DNA: TGTGCCAGTAGTATAGCCTGGAGATACAATGAGCAGTTCTTC
CDR3: CASSIAWRYNEQFF
D: NA
V: TRBV19
J: TRBJ2-1
size: NA

DNA: TGTGCCAGCAGCCAACTCTTGGGGGGCTACACCTTC
CDR3: CASSQLLGGYTF
D: NA
V: TRBV3-1/TRBV3-2
J: TRBJ1-2
size: NA

DNA: TGTGCCAGCAGTGACAACAACAGGGCCTACGAGCAGTACTTC
CDR3: CASSDNNRAYEQYF
D: NA
V: TRBV7-9
J: TRBJ2-7
size: NA

DNA: TGTGCCAGCTACAGGGACCCCTACAATGAGCAGTTCTTC
CDR3: CASYRDPYNEQFF
D: NA
V: TRBV6-5
J: TRBJ2-1
size: NA